The T cell receptor (beta chain) under discussion was sequenced for a study of patients and donors after allogeneic stem cell transplantation. In this sample, this clonotype turned up a few times. Trimming stripped 0 bases from V and 1 base from J, with 7 bases between. The V gene's germline CDR1 is SGHDT and CDR2 YYEEEE. The CDR3 extends over 14 amino acids. TCRdb reprocessed the RT-PCR reads via MiXCR and lists one record per CDR3 protein. The sample has around 90,000 distinct CDR3 sequences; around 49% are singletons. Source material: blood, either unsorted or a sorted T cell fraction (not recorded which). The sequence was collected from a human donor who was either an allogeneic HSCT recipient or a stem cell or donor lymphocyte infusion donor (not recorded which). It is not recorded whose cells these are; they may come from a transplant donor. The chain joins TRBV5-6 to TRBJ1-2, with D uncertain. In DNA form, the CDR3 reads TGTGCCAGCAGCTTGGAGACACATAACTATGGCTACACCTTC. This encodes CASSLETHNYGYTF.